These T cell receptor beta chains were read from a single sample in a study of T cells in Graves' hyperthyroidism and ophthalmopathy. TCRdb re-derived calls from the multiplex PCR reads in MiXCR, one entry per CDR3 protein. The data show approximately 610,000 distinct CDR3 sequences, over 15% seen once. The sequenced sample was blood. Source of these receptors: a woman younger than 35 with Graves' hyperthyroidism. Both conserved end residues are part of each CDR3. Each record gives: clone size, V gene, J gene, D gene, CDR3 protein, CDR3 DNA. D genes are given only for firm matches. A row's size may be missing; if present it is once, few, many or a size class.

clone size: many
V gene: TRBV2
J gene: TRBJ1-5
D gene: TRBD1
CDR3 protein: CASSRGQSIQPQHF
CDR3 DNA: TGTGCCAGCAGTAGGGGACAGAGCATTCAGCCCCAGCATTTT

clone size: few
V gene: TRBV2
J gene: TRBJ2-1
D gene: .
CDR3 protein: CASAGQLYNEQFF
CDR3 DNA: TGTGCCAGCGCGGGACAGCTATACAATGAGCAGTTCTTC

clone size: many
V gene: TRBV30
J gene: TRBJ2-2
D gene: .
CDR3 protein: CAWSWERNTGELFF
CDR3 DNA: TGTGCCTGGAGTTGGGAGCGAAACACCGGGGAGCTGTTTTTT

clone size: .
V gene: TRBV6-1
J gene: TRBJ1-1
D gene: .
CDR3 protein: CASSPLLRDMVGEAFF
CDR3 DNA: TGTGCCAGCAGTCCACTACTCCGGGACATGGTAGGTGAAGCTTTCTTT

clone size: many
V gene: TRBV28
J gene: TRBJ2-7
D gene: TRBD2
CDR3 protein: CASSELAGGLKFEQYF
CDR3 DNA: TGTGCCAGCAGCGAACTAGCGGGAGGGTTAAAGTTCGAGCAGTACTTC

clone size: .
V gene: TRBV5-1
J gene: TRBJ2-7
D gene: .
CDR3 protein: CASSSPTGRRHEQYF
CDR3 DNA: TGCGCCAGCAGCTCACCGACAGGGAGGAGGCACGAGCAGTACTTC

clone size: .
V gene: TRBV11-3
J gene: TRBJ2-3
D gene: .
CDR3 protein: CASSQPDFTDTQYF
CDR3 DNA: TGTGCCAGCAGCCAGCCTGACTTCACAGATACGCAGTATTTT

clone size: many
V gene: TRBV20-1
J gene: TRBJ1-2
D gene: .
CDR3 protein: CSARDGEGELGYTF
CDR3 DNA: TGCAGTGCTAGAGACGGGGAGGGGGAGCTTGGCTACACCTTC

clone size: many
V gene: TRBV7-9
J gene: TRBJ2-7
D gene: .
CDR3 protein: CASSLVQESSYEQYF
CDR3 DNA: TGTGCCAGCAGCTTAGTGCAGGAGAGCTCCTACGAGCAGTACTTC

clone size: many
V gene: TRBV18
J gene: TRBJ1-5
D gene: TRBD1
CDR3 protein: CASSPGQTQPQHF
CDR3 DNA: TGTGCCAGCTCGCCGGGACAGACTCAGCCCCAGCATTTT

clone size: few
V gene: TRBV24-1
J gene: TRBJ2-1
D gene: .
CDR3 protein: CATSDTPPGEYNEQFF
CDR3 DNA: TGTGCCACCAGTGATACCCCTCCGGGGGAGTACAATGAGCAGTTCTTC

clone size: few
V gene: TRBV20-1
J gene: TRBJ2-5
D gene: .
CDR3 protein: CSAEGESSKETQYF
CDR3 DNA: TGCAGTGCCGAGGGGGAAAGTAGCAAAGAGACCCAGTACTTC

clone size: few
V gene: TRBV4-3
J gene: TRBJ1-5
D gene: .
CDR3 protein: CASSQGGGGGQPQHF
CDR3 DNA: TGCGCCAGCAGCCAAGGAGGGGGGGGCGGTCAGCCCCAGCATTTT

clone size: many
V gene: TRBV28
J gene: TRBJ2-1
D gene: .
CDR3 protein: CASSQGIEGEQFF
CDR3 DNA: TGTGCCTCTTCTCAGGGGATTGAAGGTGAGCAGTTCTTC

clone size: many
V gene: TRBV7-2
J gene: TRBJ1-2
D gene: .
CDR3 protein: CASSLFQGHYTF
CDR3 DNA: TGTGCCAGCAGCTTATTTCAGGGGCATTACACCTTC

clone size: few
V gene: TRBV25-1
J gene: TRBJ2-1
D gene: TRBD2
CDR3 protein: CASSEAGGYNEQFF
CDR3 DNA: TGTGCCAGCAGTGAGGCGGGAGGGTACAATGAGCAGTTCTTC

clone size: many
V gene: TRBV20-1
J gene: TRBJ1-5
D gene: .
CDR3 protein: CSARRQGYSNQPQHF
CDR3 DNA: TGCAGTGCTAGAAGACAAGGCTATAGCAATCAGCCCCAGCATTTT

clone size: .
V gene: TRBV6-1
J gene: TRBJ2-2
D gene: .
CDR3 protein: CASSGTTNTGELFF
CDR3 DNA: TGTGCCAGCAGCGGGACAACGAACACCGGGGAGCTGTTTTTT

clone size: .
V gene: TRBV4-3
J gene: TRBJ2-1
D gene: TRBD2
CDR3 protein: CASSQDGTSLYEQFF
CDR3 DNA: TGCGCCAGCAGCCAAGATGGGACTAGTCTCTATGAGCAGTTCTTC

clone size: few
V gene: TRBV7-7
J gene: TRBJ2-5
D gene: TRBD2
CDR3 protein: CASSLGGFETQYF
CDR3 DNA: TGTGCTAGCAGTTTGGGAGGGTTTGAGACCCAGTACTTC

clone size: .
V gene: TRBV20-1
J gene: TRBJ2-3
D gene: .
CDR3 protein: CSARASSSTDTQYF
CDR3 DNA: TGCAGTGCTAGAGCCTCCTCTAGCACAGATACGCAGTATTTT

clone size: .
V gene: TRBV29-1
J gene: TRBJ1-4
D gene: .
CDR3 protein: CSVLATALNEKLFF
CDR3 DNA: TGCAGCGTCCTGGCTACAGCACTTAATGAAAAACTGTTTTTT

clone size: many
V gene: TRBV18
J gene: TRBJ1-2
D gene: .
CDR3 protein: CASSPRTSANYGYTF
CDR3 DNA: TGTGCCAGCTCACCACGAACCTCAGCTAACTATGGCTACACCTTC

clone size: few
V gene: TRBV7-9
J gene: TRBJ2-7
D gene: TRBD2
CDR3 protein: CASSRGGGLRSYEQYF
CDR3 DNA: TGTGCCAGCTCCCGGGGCGGGGGGCTGAGGTCCTACGAGCAGTACTTC

clone size: .
V gene: TRBV7-9
J gene: TRBJ2-7
D gene: TRBD1
CDR3 protein: CASRTDRSYEQYF
CDR3 DNA: TGTGCCAGCAGAACGGACAGGTCCTACGAGCAGTACTTC

clone size: many
V gene: TRBV12-3/TRBV12-4
J gene: TRBJ2-7
D gene: .
CDR3 protein: CASSLYLQGVYEQYF
CDR3 DNA: TGTGCCAGCAGTTTATATTTGCAGGGAGTCTACGAGCAGTACTTC

clone size: .
V gene: TRBV19
J gene: TRBJ2-7
D gene: .
CDR3 protein: CASGAGATGEQYF
CDR3 DNA: TGTGCCAGTGGGGCTGGGGCTACGGGGGAGCAGTACTTC

clone size: many
V gene: TRBV3-1
J gene: TRBJ2-7
D gene: .
CDR3 protein: CASSPTLLAWSYEQYF
CDR3 DNA: TGTGCCAGCAGCCCGACCCTCCTAGCGTGGTCCTACGAGCAGTACTTC

clone size: many
V gene: TRBV20-1
J gene: TRBJ2-5
D gene: TRBD1
CDR3 protein: CSAREPQGDLETQYF
CDR3 DNA: TGCAGTGCTAGAGAACCCCAGGGGGATTTGGAGACCCAGTACTTC

clone size: many
V gene: TRBV20-1
J gene: TRBJ1-5
D gene: .
CDR3 protein: CSARLGRGSQPQHF
CDR3 DNA: TGCAGTGCTAGACTAGGACGGGGAAGTCAGCCCCAGCATTTT

clone size: many
V gene: TRBV5-5
J gene: TRBJ2-5
D gene: TRBD2
CDR3 protein: CASSRKIGLAGQETQYF
CDR3 DNA: TGTGCCAGCAGTCGGAAAATCGGACTAGCGGGACAAGAGACCCAGTACTTC

clone size: many
V gene: TRBV2
J gene: TRBJ1-5
D gene: .
CDR3 protein: CASSDSTGLNQPQHF
CDR3 DNA: TGTGCCAGCAGTGACTCGACTGGCCTTAATCAGCCCCAGCATTTT

clone size: .
V gene: TRBV27
J gene: TRBJ2-7
D gene: .
CDR3 protein: CASSRGGGVYEQYF
CDR3 DNA: TGTGCCAGCAGTAGGGGGGGGGGGGTCTACGAGCAGTACTTC

clone size: .
V gene: TRBV28
J gene: TRBJ1-1
D gene: .
CDR3 protein: CASPKDGVTNTEAFF
CDR3 DNA: TGTGCCAGTCCTAAGGACGGGGTAACCAACACTGAAGCTTTCTTT

clone size: many
V gene: TRBV12-3/TRBV12-4
J gene: TRBJ2-2
D gene: .
CDR3 protein: CASSPPGLYTGELFF
CDR3 DNA: TGTGCCAGCAGTCCCCCGGGACTTTACACCGGGGAGCTGTTTTTT

clone size: .
V gene: TRBV4-3
J gene: TRBJ2-7
D gene: .
CDR3 protein: CASSPFFQGASGGYEQHF
CDR3 DNA: TGCGCCAGCAGCCCGTTTTTCCAGGGGGCTTCGGGAGGCTACGAGCAGCACTTC

clone size: few
V gene: TRBV27
J gene: TRBJ1-5
D gene: .
CDR3 protein: CASSRELGNQPQHF
CDR3 DNA: TGTGCCAGCAGTAGGGAATTAGGCAATCAGCCCCAGCATTTT

clone size: .
V gene: TRBV20-1
J gene: TRBJ1-5
D gene: .
CDR3 protein: CSAREGYEPQHF
CDR3 DNA: TGCAGTGCTAGAGAGGGTTATGAGCCCCAGCATTTT

clone size: many
V gene: TRBV12-3/TRBV12-4
J gene: TRBJ2-1
D gene: .
CDR3 protein: CASTAMYNEQFF
CDR3 DNA: TGTGCCAGCACGGCTATGTACAATGAGCAGTTCTTC

clone size: many
V gene: TRBV20-1
J gene: TRBJ2-7
D gene: .
CDR3 protein: CSAKILGYGEQYF
CDR3 DNA: TGCAGTGCTAAGATTCTTGGTTATGGCGAGCAGTACTTC

clone size: .
V gene: TRBV5-1
J gene: TRBJ2-2
D gene: TRBD2
CDR3 protein: CASSPSGRGGELFF
CDR3 DNA: TGCGCCAGCAGCCCGAGCGGGAGAGGCGGGGAGCTGTTTTTT

clone size: .
V gene: TRBV10-2
J gene: TRBJ2-7
D gene: TRBD1
CDR3 protein: CASSEGQGVGEQYF
CDR3 DNA: TGCGCCAGCAGTGAAGGACAGGGGGTCGGCGAGCAGTACTTC

clone size: once
V gene: TRBV28
J gene: TRBJ1-4
D gene: .
CDR3 protein: CASSLRPPPNEKLFF
CDR3 DNA: TGTGCCAGCAGCCTCCGACCCCCTCCCAATGAAAAACTGTTTTTT